Below are 32 T cell receptor beta chains sequenced from a single sample in a study of T cell responses to AZD1222 COVID-19 vaccine. Assay: immunoSEQ multiplex PCR; the TCRdb copy retains only in-frame clones and omits some. The data show more than 85,000 clones, roughly 86% seen once. Material: peripheral blood, obtained on day 0 of MenACWY control vaccination. The receptors were sampled from an adult in good health.

J is TRBJ1-5 and V is TRBV7-2; D may be TRBD1 (5 bases). CDR3 length: 13 residues. Germline-derived CDR1 and CDR2 are SGHTA and FQGNSA. The V gene lost 4 bases and the J gene lost 7 bases, with 11 bases spanning the gap. CDR3 sequence: CASSYRGEQPQHF. The DNA for the CDR3 is TGTGCCAGCAGCTATAGGGGAGAGCAGCCCCAGCATTTT. Full variable domain (missing parts from reference TRBV7-2 and TRBJ1-5): GAGVSQSPSNKVTEKGKDVELRCDPISGHTALYWYRQSLGQGLEFLIYFQGNSAPDKSGLPSDRFSAERTGGSVSTLTIQRTQQEDSAVYLCASSYRGEQPQHFGDGTRLSIL.

The sample holds one count of this clone. The chain combines TRBV2 with TRBJ1-2; TRBD1 agrees at 10 bases. The CDR3 is 15 residues long. Unmatched junction bases numbered 5, after V lost 3 bases and J lost 4 bases. CDR1 is SNHLY and CDR2 is FYNNEI in the germline V gene. The CDR3 coding sequence is TGTGCCAGCAGTGAGCCGACAGGGGGCTCCTATGGCTACACCTTC. Its translation: CASSEPTGGSYGYTF.

V and J are TRBV28 and TRBJ2-1, with D perhaps matching TRBD2 (5 bases). CDR3 size: 12 residues. V lost 5 bases and J 10 bases, leaving 12 bases between the germline ends. The V gene's germline CDR1 is MDHEN and CDR2 SYDVKM. This CDR3 reads CASSILAGEQFF. CDR3 sequence (DNA): TGTGCCAGCAGTATCCTAGCAGGCGAGCAGTTCTTC.

The chain links TRBV29-1 to TRBJ1-2; no clear D. Looked up from germline, CDR1 is SQVTM and CDR2 is ANQGSEA. CDR3 size: 14 residues. The ends were cut back, 5 bases at V and 1 base at J, with 14 bases in the middle. CDR3 in amino acids: CSVSVLNINYGYTF. CDR3 DNA: TGCAGCGTTAGCGTCCTAAATATTAACTATGGCTACACCTTC.

This sequence joins TRBV4-1 and TRBJ2-7; D not resolved. The V end lost 0 bases, the J end lost 4 bases, and 10 bases lay between the germline ends. CDR3 length equals 14 residues. CDR1 is MGHRA and CDR2 is YSYEKL in the germline V gene. CDR3 region: CASSQDPSTYEQYF. The CDR3 region has the DNA TGCGCCAGCAGCCAAGATCCCAGTACATACGAGCAGTACTTC.

The chain carries TRBV9 and TRBJ1-3, with a tentative D call TRBD1 (5 bases). Trimming removed 0 bases at V and 7 bases at J, with 11 bases between. Per the germline V gene, CDR1 is SGDLS and CDR2 is YYNGEE. The CDR3 has 14 amino acids. The DNA for the CDR3 is TGTGCCAGCAGCGTAGGGGACTCGGGGAACACCATATATTTT. It translates to CASSVGDSGNTIYF.

A few counts support this clone. The chain combines TRBV7-3 with TRBJ1-3, with 8 bases fitting TRBD1. CDR3 length: 14 residues. V dropped 5 bases and J dropped 2; count of bases not matched to a gene: 2. CDR1 is SGHTA and CDR2 is FQGTGA in the germline V gene. CDR3 nucleotides: TGTGCCAGCAGCGCAGGGGGCCCTGGAAACACCATATATTTT. This codes for CASSAGGPGNTIYF.

The chain recombines TRBV7-9 with TRBJ2-2; 11 bases are a match to TRBD1. CDR1 SEHNR and CDR2 FQNEAQ come from the germline V gene (reference sequence). This CDR3 is built from 17 residues. V was pared by 5 bases and J by 5 bases, with 10 bases of the junction left unmatched. The CDR3 nucleotides read TGTGCCAGCAGCCAACCACCGGGACAGGGGGTTACCGGGGAGCTGTTTTTT. It is translated as CASSQPPGQGVTGELFF.

This chain connects TRBV11-2 to TRBJ2-1; D not certain. The V gene lost 7 bases and the J gene lost 10 bases, with 17 bases spanning the gap. CDR1 and CDR2 from the germline V gene are SGHAT and FQNNGV. This CDR3 is built from 13 residues. CDR3 nucleotides: TGTGCCAGCACCTACCCCCGGACGCGGGAGCAGTTCTTC. Its translation is CASTYPRTREQFF.

The rearrangement joins TRBV4-2 to TRBJ2-1; 7 nucleotides match TRBD2. With 3 bases clipped from V and 6 bases from J, the junction kept 11 bases outside the gene matches. Germline lookup yields CDR1 LGHNA and CDR2 YNFKEQ. There are 16 residues in the CDR3. The CDR3 region is CASSHPGEGWVNEQFF. DNA of the CDR3: TGTGCCAGCAGCCATCCTGGGGAGGGTTGGGTCAATGAGCAGTTCTTC.

The V and J genes are TRBV7-9 and TRBJ2-7; D not resolved. Germline V gene data show CDR1 as SEHNR and CDR2 as FQNEAQ (reference sequence). Trimming took off 2 bases at V and 0 bases at J, with 8 bases between the two ends. This CDR3 has 14 residues. For the CDR3, the DNA is TGTGCCAGCAGCTTAACCGCTAACTCCTACGAGCAGTACTTC. Encoded protein: CASSLTANSYEQYF.

The chain links TRBV29-1 to TRBJ2-3; D is perhaps TRBD2 (5 bases). This CDR3 has 14 amino acids. The ends were cut back, 3 bases at V and 8 bases at J, with 18 bases in the middle. The germline gives CDR1 SQVTM, CDR2 ANQGSEA. The DNA for the CDR3 is TGCAGCGTTGACGGACTCGACCTTAGTGGTACGCAGTATTTT. This sequence encodes CSVDGLDLSGTQYF.

In DNA, the CDR3 is TGTGCCAGCAGCTTGGGGACAGGACGTGCGATTGGGTTCTTC. Translating gives CASSLGTGRAIGFF. The chain joins TRBV5-5 to TRBJ2-1; 7 bases match TRBD1. Germline V lookup: CDR1 SGHKS, CDR2 YYEKEE (reference sequence). Trimming cost V 0 bases and J 15 bases; bases outside gene matches: 12. The CDR3 has 14 residues.

V and J are TRBV7-2 and TRBJ1-2; TRBD1 agrees at 9 bases. Germline V CDR1 and CDR2: SGHTA, FQGNSA. The CDR3 has 15 residues. V lost 0 bases and J lost 7; bases outside the gene matches: 6. CDR3 nucleotide sequence: TGTGCCAGCAGCTTAGCAGGGACAGGGACGACTGGCTACACCTTC. This codes for CASSLAGTGTTGYTF. Together with reference TRBV7-2 and TRBJ1-2, the CDR3 gives the full variable domain: GAGVSQSPSNKVTEKGKDVELRCDPISGHTALYWYRQSLGQGLEFLIYFQGNSAPDKSGLPSDRFSAERTGGSVSTLTIQRTQQEDSAVYLCASSLAGTGTTGYTFGSGTRLTVV.

The chain carries TRBV28 and TRBJ1-5; D is unresolved. The V end lost 8 bases, the J end lost 0 bases, and 14 bases lay between the germline ends. This CDR3 is built from 15 residues. Germline V gene sequence: CDR1 MDHEN, CDR2 SYDVKM. CDR3 protein: CASGPRLYSNQPQHF. The CDR3 DNA follows: TGTGCCAGCGGCCCCCGCTTATATAGCAATCAGCCCCAGCATTTT.

The chain joins TRBV7-3 to TRBJ2-2; D is ambiguous. Germline CDR1 reads SGHTA; CDR2 reads FQGTGA. This CDR3 has 14 residues. V lost 5 bases and J 5 bases, leaving 12 bases between the germline ends. The CDR3 DNA is TGTGCCAGCAGCCACTACAGAGGAACCGGGGAGCTGTTTTTT. Translating gives CASSHYRGTGELFF.

The gene calls are TRBV20-1 and TRBJ2-1, with D unclear. The germline V gene encodes CDR1 DFQATT and CDR2 SNEGSKA (reference sequence). This CDR3 comprises 8 residues. V was trimmed by 5 bases and J by 9 bases, leaving 2 bases between them. CDR3 sequence reads: CSAGEQFF. The CDR3 DNA follows: TGCAGTGCTGGTGAGCAGTTCTTC.

The chain links TRBV18 to TRBJ2-1; D possibly corresponds to TRBD2 (6 bases). Trimming stripped 6 bases from V and 5 bases from J, with 17 bases between. Germline lookup yields CDR1 KGHSH and CDR2 LQKENI. This CDR3 spans 15 amino acids. CDR3 residues: CASSPTGLTDNEQFF. CDR3 DNA: TGTGCCAGCTCCCCTACCGGACTAACTGACAATGAGCAGTTCTTC. The whole variable domain, filled in from reference TRBV18 and TRBJ2-1, reads NAGVMQNPRHLVRRRGQEARLRCSPMKGHSHVYWYRQLPEEGLKFMVYLQKENIIDESGMPKERFSAEFPKEGPSILRIQQVVRGDSAAYFCASSPTGLTDNEQFFGPGTRLTVL.

The gene calls are TRBV27 and TRBJ1-2, with 12 bases identical to TRBD1. Germline V gene lookup returns CDR1 MNHEY and CDR2 SMNVEV (reference sequence). Losses at the gene ends were 0 bases for V and 7 bases for J; bases not matched to a gene: 0. The CDR3 spans 14 residues. The CDR3 is CASSLSGQGAGYTF. DNA for the CDR3: TGTGCCAGCAGTTTATCGGGACAGGGGGCTGGCTACACCTTC.

The chain recombines TRBV7-3 with TRBJ2-3; TRBD1 matches at 9 bases. With V trimmed by 4 bases and J by 1 base, 9 bases remained unmatched. The CDR3 contains 17 residues. CDR1 is SGHTA and CDR2 is FQGTGA in the germline V gene. Here the CDR3 reads CASSSTQTGGGTDTQYF. In DNA, the CDR3 is TGTGCCAGCAGCTCCACTCAGACAGGGGGAGGCACAGATACGCAGTATTTT.

The chain has TRBV4-3 and TRBJ1-2; 11 bases are a match to TRBD1. The V gene end was trimmed by 0 bases and the J gene end by 8 bases; junction bases not matched to a gene: 8. Germline CDR1 LGHNA, CDR2 YSLEER. The CDR3 loop spans 16 amino acids. CDR3 nucleotides: TGCGCCAGCAGCCAAGACCGAAGGACAGGGGGCGGAGGCTACACCTTC. It yields the protein CASSQDRRTGGGGYTF.

The V call is TRBV9, the J call TRBJ2-7; D is tentatively TRBD1 or TRBD2 (5 bases each). V lost 0 bases to trimming and J lost 0 bases, with 13 bases between them. In germline, CDR1 is SGDLS, CDR2 YYNGEE. CDR3 length: 16 residues. The CDR3 DNA follows: TGTGCCAGCAGCGTAGGGGGGACGGCAGACTCCTACGAGCAGTACTTC. Translated, it gives CASSVGGTADSYEQYF.

The chain couples TRBV4-2 to TRBJ2-7; TRBD2 matches 14 bases. The CDR3 consists of 17 residues. Germline trimming cut 3 bases from V and 0 bases from J; bases unmatched to any gene: 4. CDR1 is LGHNA and CDR2 is YNFKEQ in the germline V gene. The CDR3 region is CASSQEGTSGSSYEQYF. CDR3 coding DNA: TGTGCCAGCAGCCAGGAGGGGACTAGCGGGAGCTCCTACGAGCAGTACTTC.

V usage is TRBV4-3 and J usage is TRBJ1-2; D not certain. V lost 1 base to trimming and J lost 4 bases, with 13 bases between them. The CDR3 runs to 15 residues. The germline V gene encodes CDR1 LGHNA and CDR2 YSLEER. The CDR3 DNA reads TGCGCCAGCAGCCAAGCCGACTCGGACGGCTATGGCTACACCTTC. Translated, it gives CASSQADSDGYGYTF.

The chain recombines TRBV19 with TRBJ2-3; D may be TRBD1 or TRBD2 (5 bases each). The CDR3 spans 18 residues. The ends were cut back, 4 bases at V and 7 bases at J, with 27 bases in the middle. Germline V gene lookup returns CDR1 LNHDA and CDR2 SQIVND (reference sequence). In DNA, the CDR3 is TGTGCCAGTAGTACAGGGTACACCCGAGGGACCTTAGTGCATACGCAGTATTTT. It codes for CASSTGYTRGTLVHTQYF. Using reference TRBV19 and TRBJ2-3 for the parts outside the CDR3, the full variable domain is DGGITQSPKYLFRKEGQNVTLSCEQNLNHDAMYWYRQDPGQGLRLIYYSQIVNDFQKGDIAEGYSVSREKKESFPLTVTSAQKNPTAFYLCASSTGYTRGTLVHTQYFGPGTRLTVL.

The chain is built from TRBV5-4 and TRBJ1-6; no definite D call. The CDR3 is 14 residues long. Looked up from germline, CDR1 is SGHNT and CDR2 is YYREEE (reference sequence). The V end was cut by 4 bases, the J end by 5 bases, with 10 bases between. Here the CDR3 DNA reads TGTGCCAGCAGCGCTCCCAGACATAATTCACCCCTCCACTTT. Translating gives CASSAPRHNSPLHF.

The rearrangement uses TRBV11-3 and TRBJ2-3; D is possibly TRBD2 (6 bases). V was shortened by 2 bases and J by 2 bases, with 14 bases between the two germline ends. CDR1 and CDR2 from the germline V gene are SGHNT and YENEEA. The CDR3 has 16 amino acids. This CDR3 is CASSLSSGYLTDTQYF. The CDR3 DNA is TGTGCCAGCAGCTTAAGTAGCGGTTACCTCACAGATACGCAGTATTTT.

The rearrangement joins TRBV6-6 to TRBJ1-1, with 7 bases aligning to TRBD1. The CDR3 has 12 amino acids. The germline CDR1 and CDR2 sequences are MNHNY and SVGAGI (reference sequence). V was clipped by 7 bases and J by 4 bases; unmatched bases: 3. The CDR3 coding sequence is TGTGCCAGCAAACACAGGGGCACTGAAGCTTTCTTT. Protein sequence: CASKHRGTEAFF.

This clone has only one observation. V is TRBV5-6 and J is TRBJ1-5; D is ambiguous. Per germline, CDR1 SGHDT and CDR2 YYEEEE. Trimming pared 1 base from V and 0 bases from J, leaving 11 bases between. CDR3 size: 16 residues. The CDR3 DNA reads TGTGCCAGCAGCTTGTACCGCTCAAATAGCAATCAGCCCCAGCATTTT. This sequence encodes CASSLYRSNSNQPQHF.

The chain has TRBV20-1 and TRBJ1-1, with D tentatively TRBD1 (5 bases). In germline, CDR1 is DFQATT, CDR2 SNEGSKA (reference sequence). The CDR3 has 11 residues. V was pared by 3 bases and J by 6 bases, with 8 bases between. CDR3 DNA: TGCAGTGCTAGTCAGGGCCCTGAAGCTTTCTTT. Translating gives CSASQGPEAFF.

The J gene is TRBJ2-1, the V gene TRBV29-1, with 9 bases matching TRBD1. V shed 7 bases, J shed 4 bases, and the junction held 11 bases outside the gene matches. CDR3 length: 15 amino acids. Germline-derived CDR1 and CDR2 are SQVTM and ANQGSEA. Here the CDR3 reads CSANHRGRVYNEQFF. The CDR3 DNA is TGCAGCGCCAACCACAGGGGGCGGGTGTACAATGAGCAGTTCTTC.

The genes are TRBV28 and TRBJ1-1; a possible D gene is TRBD1 (5 bases). V was clipped by 11 bases and J by 5 bases, with 21 bases between them. The CDR3 runs to 14 residues. CDR1 and CDR2 from the germline V gene are MDHEN and SYDVKM. The CDR3 DNA reads as TGTGCCGCAAGGGTCCTTCCGGCAGGGACTGAAGCTTTCTTT. This codes for CAARVLPAGTEAFF.